A selection of T cell receptor beta chains follows, all from one sample in a study of cytomegalovirus exposure and HLA in healthy donors. TCRdb keeps only in-frame clones here, not all; method: immunoSEQ multiplex PCR. Of about 150,000 clones in the sample, approximately 78% were seen once. Sequencing was performed on PBMCs. These TCRs come from a male donor in good health and CMV-seronegative. Each CDR3 is given with its conserved first and last residue. Each record gives: J gene, clone size, D gene, V gene, CDR3 DNA, CDR3 protein. The D gene is left open where the match is weak. Only part of the rows carry a size: once, few, many, or a class if the clone is expanded.

J gene: TRBJ1-6
clone size: NA
D gene: NA
V gene: TRBV28
CDR3 DNA: TGTGCCAGCAGTCCTTCACCGGACAGTAAAAGTTATAATTCACCCCTCCACTTT
CDR3 protein: CASSPSPDSKSYNSPLHF

J gene: TRBJ2-7
clone size: NA
D gene: TRBD1
V gene: TRBV7-9
CDR3 DNA: TGTTCCAGCAGCCCAAAGACAGGGAGTTTCGACGAGCAGTACTTC
CDR3 protein: CSSSPKTGSFDEQYF

J gene: TRBJ2-1
clone size: NA
D gene: TRBD2
V gene: TRBV15
CDR3 DNA: TGTGCCACCAGCAGAGACCATCTAGCGGGAGCTTGGGAGCAGTTCTTC
CDR3 protein: CATSRDHLAGAWEQFF

J gene: TRBJ1-5
clone size: NA
D gene: NA
V gene: TRBV28
CDR3 DNA: TGTGCCAGCTCTCTAACACCTCAAGGGGTTGGCAATCAGCCCCAGCATTTT
CDR3 protein: CASSLTPQGVGNQPQHF

J gene: TRBJ2-2
clone size: NA
D gene: NA
V gene: TRBV14
CDR3 DNA: TGTGCCAGCAGCCAAATCCGGGACGGGGAGCTGTTTTTT
CDR3 protein: CASSQIRDGELFF

J gene: TRBJ1-5
clone size: NA
D gene: NA
V gene: TRBV19
CDR3 DNA: TGTGCCAGTAGAGCGCCGAATCAGCCCCAGCATTTT
CDR3 protein: CASRAPNQPQHF

J gene: TRBJ2-7
clone size: NA
D gene: TRBD2
V gene: TRBV2
CDR3 DNA: TGTGCCAGCAGTCTTAGCGGGGGAACCTACGAGCAGTACTTC
CDR3 protein: CASSLSGGTYEQYF

J gene: TRBJ2-5
clone size: NA
D gene: TRBD1
V gene: TRBV7-9
CDR3 DNA: TGTGCCAGCAGCCTGAACAGGGGGCCGGTGACCCAGTACTTC
CDR3 protein: CASSLNRGPVTQYF

J gene: TRBJ1-6
clone size: NA
D gene: NA
V gene: TRBV19
CDR3 DNA: TGTGCCAGTAAATTTACTCCAAATAATTCACCCCTCCACTTT
CDR3 protein: CASKFTPNNSPLHF

J gene: TRBJ1-2
clone size: NA
D gene: NA
V gene: TRBV7-8
CDR3 DNA: TGTGCCAGCAGCCCAGGGATACCCGATGGCTACCCCTTC
CDR3 protein: CASSPGIPDGYPF

J gene: TRBJ2-7
clone size: NA
D gene: TRBD2
V gene: TRBV6-5
CDR3 DNA: TGTGCCAGCAGTTACTCAGGTCAGCGGGGCGCCTACGAGCAGTACTTC
CDR3 protein: CASSYSGQRGAYEQYF

J gene: TRBJ2-3
clone size: NA
D gene: TRBD2
V gene: TRBV5-1
CDR3 DNA: TGCGCCAGCAGCCTAGGGCGGGTACTAGCGGGGGGCCTCACAGATACGCAGTATTTT
CDR3 protein: CASSLGRVLAGGLTDTQYF

J gene: TRBJ1-6
clone size: NA
D gene: NA
V gene: TRBV4-3
CDR3 DNA: TGCGCCAGCAGCCAAGACCCCACTTTGGGGGGGACCAAGCCACCCCTCCACTTT
CDR3 protein: CASSQDPTLGGTKPPLHF

J gene: TRBJ2-3
clone size: NA
D gene: TRBD1
V gene: TRBV18
CDR3 DNA: TGTGCCAGCTTACGGGACAGGGGGCGCCCAGATACGCAGTATTTT
CDR3 protein: CASLRDRGRPDTQYF

J gene: TRBJ2-6
clone size: NA
D gene: TRBD1
V gene: TRBV29-1
CDR3 DNA: TGCAGCGTGGGACAGGGGGCGGGAGGGGCCAACGTCCTGACTTTC
CDR3 protein: CSVGQGAGGANVLTF

J gene: TRBJ2-3
clone size: NA
D gene: NA
V gene: TRBV14
CDR3 DNA: TGTGCCAGCAGCCATCTTAGGTTAGGGGCCACAGATACGCAGTATTTT
CDR3 protein: CASSHLRLGATDTQYF

J gene: TRBJ1-1
clone size: once
D gene: NA
V gene: TRBV7-6
CDR3 DNA: TGTGCCAGCAGCTTAGGGCAGGGGACTGAAGCTTTCTTT
CDR3 protein: CASSLGQGTEAFF

J gene: TRBJ1-2
clone size: NA
D gene: TRBD1
V gene: TRBV13
CDR3 DNA: TGTGCCAGCAGGCAATCGGGACAGGGGGACTATGGCTACACCTTC
CDR3 protein: CASRQSGQGDYGYTF

J gene: TRBJ1-5
clone size: NA
D gene: NA
V gene: TRBV4-1
CDR3 DNA: TGCGCCAGCAGCCAAGCGGCAGGGGCGGAGGTTCAGCCCCAGCATTTT
CDR3 protein: CASSQAAGAEVQPQHF

J gene: TRBJ2-7
clone size: NA
D gene: TRBD1
V gene: TRBV7-6
CDR3 DNA: TGTGCCAGCAGCTTTGGACAGGGTTCCTACGAGCAGTACTTC
CDR3 protein: CASSFGQGSYEQYF

J gene: TRBJ2-7
clone size: NA
D gene: TRBD1
V gene: TRBV7-2
CDR3 DNA: TGTGCCAGCAGCTTAGAGGCGGGACAGGGTCACTACGAGCAGTACTTC
CDR3 protein: CASSLEAGQGHYEQYF

J gene: TRBJ2-7
clone size: NA
D gene: NA
V gene: TRBV28
CDR3 DNA: TGTGCCAGCAGTTTGCCCTTGACACGCTCCTACGAGCAGTACTTC
CDR3 protein: CASSLPLTRSYEQYF

J gene: TRBJ2-1
clone size: NA
D gene: TRBD1
V gene: TRBV27
CDR3 DNA: TGTGCCAGCAAGGTCGCAGGGGGCAATGAGCAGTTCTTC
CDR3 protein: CASKVAGGNEQFF

J gene: TRBJ2-5
clone size: NA
D gene: NA
V gene: TRBV18
CDR3 DNA: TGTGCCAGCTCACCAGTTGATACTTTCGGGGAGACCCAGTACTTC
CDR3 protein: CASSPVDTFGETQYF

J gene: TRBJ2-4
clone size: NA
D gene: TRBD2
V gene: TRBV5-4
CDR3 DNA: TGTGCCAGCAGCTTGGGGAAGACTAGCGGGAGGGGCGACATTCAGTACTTC
CDR3 protein: CASSLGKTSGRGDIQYF

J gene: TRBJ2-7
clone size: NA
D gene: TRBD2
V gene: TRBV4-2
CDR3 DNA: TGTGCCAGCAGCCCCCTGGGCGGGGGGTTCTACGAGCAGTACTTC
CDR3 protein: CASSPLGGGFYEQYF

J gene: TRBJ2-7
clone size: NA
D gene: NA
V gene: TRBV27
CDR3 DNA: TGTGCCAGCAGTTTACGTGGCGGGGGCGGGGGGTACTTC
CDR3 protein: CASSLRGGGGGYF

J gene: TRBJ2-7
clone size: once
D gene: TRBD1
V gene: TRBV29-1
CDR3 DNA: TGCAGCGGGGGTCCCGGGACAGGGAGCCACGAGCAGTACTTC
CDR3 protein: CSGGPGTGSHEQYF

J gene: TRBJ1-2
clone size: NA
D gene: TRBD1
V gene: TRBV30
CDR3 DNA: TGTGCCTGGACAGGACAGGGCTATGGCTACACCTTC
CDR3 protein: CAWTGQGYGYTF

J gene: TRBJ1-2
clone size: NA
D gene: NA
V gene: TRBV7-2
CDR3 DNA: TGTGCCAGCAGCTTAGGCGGTATGAACTATGGCTACACCTTC
CDR3 protein: CASSLGGMNYGYTF

J gene: TRBJ2-2
clone size: NA
D gene: NA
V gene: TRBV9
CDR3 DNA: TGTGCCAGCAGCGTAGTCCCTATCATGCGCCCAACAGGGAACACCGGGGAGCTGTTTTTT
CDR3 protein: CASSVVPIMRPTGNTGELFF

J gene: TRBJ2-7
clone size: NA
D gene: NA
V gene: TRBV28
CDR3 DNA: TGTGCCAGCACTCGTAACTACGAGCAGTACTTC
CDR3 protein: CASTRNYEQYF

J gene: TRBJ1-6
clone size: NA
D gene: NA
V gene: TRBV6-5
CDR3 DNA: TGTGCCAGCACCCCGGGGAGGTCATATAATTCACCCCTCCACTTT
CDR3 protein: CASTPGRSYNSPLHF

J gene: TRBJ2-2
clone size: NA
D gene: NA
V gene: TRBV4-2
CDR3 DNA: TGTGCCAGCAGCCAAGACTTCAGGAACACCGGGGAGCTGTTTTTT
CDR3 protein: CASSQDFRNTGELFF

J gene: TRBJ2-6
clone size: NA
D gene: NA
V gene: TRBV5-1
CDR3 DNA: TGCGCCAGCAGCTTGCCGGGACTTAACTCTGGGGCCAACGTCCTGACTTTC
CDR3 protein: CASSLPGLNSGANVLTF

J gene: TRBJ1-2
clone size: NA
D gene: NA
V gene: TRBV6-1
CDR3 DNA: TGTGCCAGCAGTGAAACGGGTAACTATGGCTACACCTTC
CDR3 protein: CASSETGNYGYTF

J gene: TRBJ2-3
clone size: NA
D gene: TRBD2
V gene: TRBV5-6
CDR3 DNA: TGTGCCAGCAGCTTCCGGACTAGCGGGAGGCTAACGGATACGCAGTATTTT
CDR3 protein: CASSFRTSGRLTDTQYF

J gene: TRBJ1-5
clone size: NA
D gene: TRBD1
V gene: TRBV6-5
CDR3 DNA: TGTGCCAGCAGCCCAGGGGGGAGCAATCAGCCCCAGCATTTT
CDR3 protein: CASSPGGSNQPQHF

J gene: TRBJ1-2
clone size: NA
D gene: TRBD1
V gene: TRBV10-3
CDR3 DNA: TGTGCCATCAGTGAGTCTAGACAGGGGGCCTATGGCTACACCTTC
CDR3 protein: CAISESRQGAYGYTF

J gene: TRBJ2-2
clone size: NA
D gene: NA
V gene: TRBV4-3
CDR3 DNA: TGCGCCAGCAGCCAAGAGCGGGGTTGGAACACCGGGGAGCTGTTTTTT
CDR3 protein: CASSQERGWNTGELFF

J gene: TRBJ2-3
clone size: NA
D gene: TRBD2
V gene: TRBV23-1
CDR3 DNA: TGCGCCAGCAGTCAATCGCCTAGCGGGAGGCCCCTTCTGCAGTGTACGCAGTATTTT
CDR3 protein: CASSQSPSGRPLLQCTQYF

J gene: TRBJ1-4
clone size: NA
D gene: TRBD1
V gene: TRBV4-1
CDR3 DNA: TGCGCCAGCAGCCCCTGGACAGGGATTGAAAAACTGTTTTTT
CDR3 protein: CASSPWTGIEKLFF

J gene: TRBJ1-5
clone size: NA
D gene: NA
V gene: TRBV7-9
CDR3 DNA: TGTGCCAGCAGCTTAGACGGGGGAGGAGATCAGCCCCAGCATTTT
CDR3 protein: CASSLDGGGDQPQHF

J gene: TRBJ2-6
clone size: NA
D gene: TRBD1
V gene: TRBV15
CDR3 DNA: TGTGCCACCGGAACACAGGGGCGCGTTTCTGGGGCCAACGTCCTGACTTTC
CDR3 protein: CATGTQGRVSGANVLTF

J gene: TRBJ1-1
clone size: NA
D gene: NA
V gene: TRBV9
CDR3 DNA: TGTGCCAGCAGCGTACTGGAGAAGGCTGAAGCTTTCTTT
CDR3 protein: CASSVLEKAEAFF

J gene: TRBJ2-2
clone size: NA
D gene: NA
V gene: TRBV7-2
CDR3 DNA: TGTGCCAGCAGCTTAGCGGGCGTGGGCACCGGGGAGCTGTTTTTT
CDR3 protein: CASSLAGVGTGELFF

J gene: TRBJ1-4
clone size: NA
D gene: NA
V gene: TRBV28
CDR3 DNA: TGTGCCAGCAGTTTTTTGGCGGATGAAAAACTGTTTTTT
CDR3 protein: CASSFLADEKLFF

J gene: TRBJ1-1
clone size: NA
D gene: NA
V gene: TRBV21-1
CDR3 DNA: TGTGCCAGCAGCAAAGTAAGGACAGGGGGCACTGAAGCTTTCTTT
CDR3 protein: CASSKVRTGGTEAFF